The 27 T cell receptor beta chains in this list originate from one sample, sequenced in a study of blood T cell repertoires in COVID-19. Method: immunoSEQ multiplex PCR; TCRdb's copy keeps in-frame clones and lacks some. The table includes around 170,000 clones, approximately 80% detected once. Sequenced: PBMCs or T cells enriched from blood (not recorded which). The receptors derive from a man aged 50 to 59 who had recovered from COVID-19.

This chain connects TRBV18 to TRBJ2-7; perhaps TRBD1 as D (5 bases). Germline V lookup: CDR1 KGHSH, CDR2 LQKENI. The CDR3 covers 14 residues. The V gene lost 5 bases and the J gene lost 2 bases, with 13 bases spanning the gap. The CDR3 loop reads CASSITLGAYEQYF. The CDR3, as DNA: TGTGCCAGCTCAATAACCTTAGGGGCCTACGAGCAGTACTTC.

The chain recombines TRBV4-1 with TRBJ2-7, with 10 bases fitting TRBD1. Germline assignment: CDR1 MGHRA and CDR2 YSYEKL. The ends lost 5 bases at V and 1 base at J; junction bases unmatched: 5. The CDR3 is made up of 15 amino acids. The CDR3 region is CASSSGQGPSYEQYF. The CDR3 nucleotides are TGCGCCAGCAGCTCGGGACAGGGGCCTTCCTACGAGCAGTACTTC.

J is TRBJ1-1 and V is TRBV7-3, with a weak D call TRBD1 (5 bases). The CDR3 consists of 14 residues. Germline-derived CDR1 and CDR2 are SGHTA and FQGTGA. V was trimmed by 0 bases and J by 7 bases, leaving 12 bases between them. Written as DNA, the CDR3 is TGTGCCAGCAGCTTAACAGGGGAAATGGGTGAAGCTTTCTTT. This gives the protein CASSLTGEMGEAFF. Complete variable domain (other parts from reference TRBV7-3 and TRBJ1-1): GAGVSQTPSNKVTEKGKYVELRCDPISGHTALYWYRQSLGQGPEFLIYFQGTGAADDSGLPNDRFFAVRPEGSVSTLKIQRTERGDSAVYLCASSLTGEMGEAFFGQGTRLTVV.

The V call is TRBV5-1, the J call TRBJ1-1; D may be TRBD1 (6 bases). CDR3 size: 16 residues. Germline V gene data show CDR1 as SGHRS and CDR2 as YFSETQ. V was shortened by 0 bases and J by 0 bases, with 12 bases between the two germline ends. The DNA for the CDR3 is TGCGCCAGCAGCTTGGTCGCGGGGGGCATGAACACTGAAGCTTTCTTT. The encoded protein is CASSLVAGGMNTEAFF.

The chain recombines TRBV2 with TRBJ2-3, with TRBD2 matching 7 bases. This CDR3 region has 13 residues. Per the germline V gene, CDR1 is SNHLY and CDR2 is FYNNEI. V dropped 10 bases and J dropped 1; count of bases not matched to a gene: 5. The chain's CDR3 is CATASGGTDTQYF. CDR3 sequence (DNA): TGTGCCACGGCCAGCGGGGGCACAGATACGCAGTATTTT.

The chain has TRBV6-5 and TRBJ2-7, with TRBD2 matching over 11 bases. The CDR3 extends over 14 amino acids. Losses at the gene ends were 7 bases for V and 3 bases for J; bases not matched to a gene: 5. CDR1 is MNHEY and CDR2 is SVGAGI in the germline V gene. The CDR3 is CASTHLAGGYEQYF. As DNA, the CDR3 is TGTGCCAGCACCCACCTAGCGGGGGGCTACGAGCAGTACTTC.

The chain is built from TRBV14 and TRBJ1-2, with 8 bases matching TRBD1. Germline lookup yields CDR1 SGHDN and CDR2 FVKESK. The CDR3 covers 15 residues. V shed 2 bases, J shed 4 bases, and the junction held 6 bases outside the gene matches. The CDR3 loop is CASSQRTGGGYGYTF. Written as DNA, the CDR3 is TGTGCCAGCAGCCAACGAACAGGGGGAGGCTATGGCTACACCTTC.

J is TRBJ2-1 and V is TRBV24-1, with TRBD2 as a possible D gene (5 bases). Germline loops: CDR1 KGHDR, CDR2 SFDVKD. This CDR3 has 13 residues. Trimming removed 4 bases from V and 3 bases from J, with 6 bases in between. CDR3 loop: CATSELDYNEQFF. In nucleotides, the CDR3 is TGTGCCACCAGTGAACTAGACTACAATGAGCAGTTCTTC.

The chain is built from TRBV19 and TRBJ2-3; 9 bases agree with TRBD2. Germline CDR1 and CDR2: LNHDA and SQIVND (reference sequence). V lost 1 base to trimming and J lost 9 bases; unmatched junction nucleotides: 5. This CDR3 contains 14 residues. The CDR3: CASSIAAGGPTQYF. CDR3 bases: TGTGCCAGTAGTATAGCGGCGGGGGGGCCGACGCAGTATTTT.

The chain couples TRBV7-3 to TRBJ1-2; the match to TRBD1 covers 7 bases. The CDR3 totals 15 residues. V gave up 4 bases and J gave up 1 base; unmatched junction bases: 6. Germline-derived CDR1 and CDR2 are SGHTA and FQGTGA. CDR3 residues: CASSSSGTDNYGYTF. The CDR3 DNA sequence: TGTGCCAGCAGCTCGTCCGGGACAGATAACTATGGCTACACCTTC.

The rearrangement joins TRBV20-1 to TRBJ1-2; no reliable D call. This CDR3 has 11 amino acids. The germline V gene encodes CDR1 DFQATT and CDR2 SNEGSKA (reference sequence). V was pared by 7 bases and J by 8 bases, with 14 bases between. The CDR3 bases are TGCAGTGTTAGGAACCTCGGGGGCTACACCTTC. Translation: CSVRNLGGYTF.

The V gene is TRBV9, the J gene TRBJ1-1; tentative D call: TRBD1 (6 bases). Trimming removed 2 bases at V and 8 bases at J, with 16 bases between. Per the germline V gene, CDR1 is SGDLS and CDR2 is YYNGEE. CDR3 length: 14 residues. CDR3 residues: CASSVGREGVEAFF. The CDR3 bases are TGTGCCAGCAGCGTGGGCAGGGAGGGGGTAGAAGCTTTCTTT.

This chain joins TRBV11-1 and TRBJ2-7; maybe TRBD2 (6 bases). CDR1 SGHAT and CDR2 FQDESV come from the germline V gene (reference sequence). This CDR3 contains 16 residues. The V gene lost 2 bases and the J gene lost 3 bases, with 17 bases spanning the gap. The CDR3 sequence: CASSLRRDLHYYEQYF. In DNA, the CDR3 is TGTGCCAGCAGCTTACGGCGGGACCTCCACTACTACGAGCAGTACTTC.

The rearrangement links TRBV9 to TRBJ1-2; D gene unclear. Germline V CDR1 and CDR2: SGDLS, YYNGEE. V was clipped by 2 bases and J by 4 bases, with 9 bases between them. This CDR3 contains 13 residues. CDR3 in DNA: TGTGCCAGCAGCGTCTCAATCGGCTATGGCTACACCTTC. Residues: CASSVSIGYGYTF.

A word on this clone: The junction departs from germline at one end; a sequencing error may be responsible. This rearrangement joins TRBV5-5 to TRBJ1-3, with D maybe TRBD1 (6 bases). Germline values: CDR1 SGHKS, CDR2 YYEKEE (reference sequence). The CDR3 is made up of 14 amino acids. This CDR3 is CASSYPGHGDTIYF. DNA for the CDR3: TGTGCCAGCAGCTATCCGGGACATGGAGACACCATATATTTT.

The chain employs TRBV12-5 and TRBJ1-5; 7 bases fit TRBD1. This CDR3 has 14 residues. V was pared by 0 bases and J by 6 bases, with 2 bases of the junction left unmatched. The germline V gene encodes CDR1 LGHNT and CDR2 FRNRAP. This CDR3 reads CASGLVAGGQPQHF. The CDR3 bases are TGTGCTAGTGGTTTGGTAGCAGGGGGTCAGCCCCAGCATTTT.

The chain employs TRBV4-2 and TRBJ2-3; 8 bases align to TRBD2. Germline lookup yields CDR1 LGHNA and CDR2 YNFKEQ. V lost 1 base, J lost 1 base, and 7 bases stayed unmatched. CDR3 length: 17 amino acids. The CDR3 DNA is TGTGCCAGCAGCCAAGCGCCACTAGCGGAGGGCACAGATACGCAGTATTTT. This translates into CASSQAPLAEGTDTQYF.

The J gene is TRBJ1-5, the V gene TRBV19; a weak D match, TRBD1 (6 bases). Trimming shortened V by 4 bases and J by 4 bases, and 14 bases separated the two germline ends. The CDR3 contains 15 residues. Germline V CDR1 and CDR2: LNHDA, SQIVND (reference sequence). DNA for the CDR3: TGTGCCAGTAGTACCCCTGGGGACAATAATCAGCCCCAGCATTTT. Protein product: CASSTPGDNNQPQHF.

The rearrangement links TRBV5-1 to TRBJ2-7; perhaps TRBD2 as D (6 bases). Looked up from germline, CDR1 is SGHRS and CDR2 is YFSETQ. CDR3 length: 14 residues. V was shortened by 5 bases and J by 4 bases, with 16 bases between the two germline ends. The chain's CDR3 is CASSETNGGYEQYF. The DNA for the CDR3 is TGCGCCAGCAGTGAGACTAACGGGGGATACGAGCAGTACTTC. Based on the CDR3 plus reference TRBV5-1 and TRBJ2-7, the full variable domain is KAGVTQTPRYLIKTRGQQVTLSCSPISGHRSVSWYQQTPGQGLQFLFEYFSETQRNKGNFPGRFSGRQFSNSRSEMNVSTLELGDSALYLCASSETNGGYEQYFGPGTRLTVT.

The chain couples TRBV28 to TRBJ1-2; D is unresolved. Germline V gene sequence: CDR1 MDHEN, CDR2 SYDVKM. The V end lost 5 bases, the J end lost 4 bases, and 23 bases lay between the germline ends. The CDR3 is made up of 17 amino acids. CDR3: CASSEGGRPTYSYGYTF. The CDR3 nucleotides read TGTGCCAGCAGTGAGGGAGGACGGCCCACTTATAGCTATGGCTACACCTTC.

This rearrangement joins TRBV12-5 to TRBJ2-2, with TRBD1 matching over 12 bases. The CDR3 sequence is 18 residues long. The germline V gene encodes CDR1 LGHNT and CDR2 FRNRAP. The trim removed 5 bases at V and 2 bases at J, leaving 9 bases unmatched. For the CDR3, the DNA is TGTGCTAGTGGTCGCGGGGACAGGGGGCTGAAAAACACCGGGGAGCTGTTTTTT. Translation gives CASGRGDRGLKNTGELFF.

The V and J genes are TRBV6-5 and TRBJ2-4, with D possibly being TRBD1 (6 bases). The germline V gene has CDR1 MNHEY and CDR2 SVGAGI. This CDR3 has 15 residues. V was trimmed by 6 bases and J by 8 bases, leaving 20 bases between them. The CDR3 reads CASSPSAGSGDIQYF. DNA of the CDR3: TGTGCCAGCAGCCCAAGTGCAGGGTCAGGGGACATTCAGTACTTC.

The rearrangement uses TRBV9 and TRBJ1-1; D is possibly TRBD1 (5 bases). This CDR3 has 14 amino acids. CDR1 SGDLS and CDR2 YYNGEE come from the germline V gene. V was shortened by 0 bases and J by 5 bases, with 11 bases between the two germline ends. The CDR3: CASSVGGSGTEAFF. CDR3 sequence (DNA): TGTGCCAGCAGCGTAGGGGGCAGTGGGACTGAAGCTTTCTTT.

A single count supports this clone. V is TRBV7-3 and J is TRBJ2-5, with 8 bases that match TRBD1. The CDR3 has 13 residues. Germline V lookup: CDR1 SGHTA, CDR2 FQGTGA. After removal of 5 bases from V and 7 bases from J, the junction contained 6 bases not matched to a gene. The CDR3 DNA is TGTGCCAGCAGCCTCGGACAGGGAGCGACCCAGTACTTC. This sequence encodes CASSLGQGATQYF.

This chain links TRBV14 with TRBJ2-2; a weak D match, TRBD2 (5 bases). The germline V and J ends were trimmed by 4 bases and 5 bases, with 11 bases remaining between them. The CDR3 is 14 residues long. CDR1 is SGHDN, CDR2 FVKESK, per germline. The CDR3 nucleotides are TGTGCCAGCAGCCTTAGCAGCGGAACCGGGGAGCTGTTTTTT. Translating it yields CASSLSSGTGELFF.

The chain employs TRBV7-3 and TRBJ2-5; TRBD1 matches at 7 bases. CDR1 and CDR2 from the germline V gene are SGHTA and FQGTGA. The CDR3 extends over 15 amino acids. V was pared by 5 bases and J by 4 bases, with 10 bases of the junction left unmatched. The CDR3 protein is CASSPGTASGETQYF. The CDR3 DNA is TGTGCCAGCAGCCCGGGGACAGCGTCGGGAGAGACCCAGTACTTC.

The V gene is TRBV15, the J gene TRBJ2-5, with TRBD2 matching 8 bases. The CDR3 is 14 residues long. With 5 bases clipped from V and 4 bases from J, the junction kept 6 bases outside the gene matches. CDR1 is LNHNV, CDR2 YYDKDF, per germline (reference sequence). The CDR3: CATSAGGVGETQYF. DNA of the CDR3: TGTGCCACCAGCGCGGGGGGTGTTGGAGAGACCCAGTACTTC.